This TCR beta chain stems from a study of blood T cell repertoires in COVID-19. In the study overall: The study drew acute and convalescent COVID-19 samples from the United States, Italy and Spain. PBMCs, B-cell-depleted T cells, or T cells provided the cDNA or gDNA that made up the material.

Source study methods: Amplification from reference gene primers served as the basis for estimated nucleated cell counts. TCRdb's copy holds only in-frame clones and misses some; the assay was immunoSEQ multiplex PCR. V and J calls plus clone size are reproduced from that table; the DNA served to infer D and trimming. Of about 190,000 clones in the sample, more than 70% were seen once. This clone showed up just once. Germline CDR1 and CDR2: MNHEY and SVGAGI. Trimming stripped 6 bases from V and 1 base from J, with 15 bases between. The CDR3 runs 15 residues. This chain connects TRBV6-5 to TRBJ1-2; D is uncertain. This TCR derives from a man aged 18 to 29 with active or convalescent COVID-19. Sample: peripheral blood. CDR3 sequence reads: CASRKVGRDNYGYTF. In DNA form, the CDR3 reads TGTGCCAGCAGGAAGGTTGGGCGGGATAACTATGGCTACACCTTC.